What follows are 26 T cell receptor beta chains derived from one specimen sequenced in a study of T cell repertoires in cytomegalovirus infection. TCRdb called the reads again in MiXCR, with one record for every CDR3 protein. This sample has approximately 270,000 distinct CDR3 sequences, with roughly a fifth found just once. Their antigen targets remain unknown. The sample was cultured PBMCs, taken from culture after CMV antigen stimulation. These receptors all come from a human donor in good health (CMV status not recorded). Some clones in this sample may be carry-over from other donors' samples.

The genes are TRBV7-2 and TRBJ1-1; a weak D match, TRBD1 (5 bases). The germline CDR1 and CDR2 sequences are SGHTA and FQGNSA. Trimming left V 0 bases short and J 1 base short, with 9 bases between. The CDR3 runs to 15 residues. DNA for the CDR3: TGTGCCAGCAGCTTAGCGGCCCAGGGGAACACTGAAGCTTTCTTT. Its protein product is CASSLAAQGNTEAFF.

This rearrangement joins TRBV5-4 to TRBJ2-1; D unresolved. V was trimmed by 0 bases and J by 9 bases, leaving 4 bases between them. Germline V CDR1 and CDR2: SGHNT, YYREEE (reference sequence). This CDR3 spans 11 amino acids. The CDR3 DNA reads as TGTGCCAGCAGCTTGGGGGTTGAGCAGTTCTTC. Translating gives CASSLGVEQFF.

This clonotype showed up just a few times. This chain links TRBV27 with TRBJ2-7; D not certain. The CDR3 is 13 amino acids. The germline V and J ends were trimmed by 5 bases and 0 bases, with 8 bases remaining between them. Germline V CDR1 and CDR2: MNHEY, SMNVEV (reference sequence). Written as DNA, the CDR3 is TGTGCCAGCAGTCCGCTTGGCTCCTACGAGCAGTACTTC. Its protein product is CASSPLGSYEQYF.

The chain employs TRBV27 and TRBJ2-1; TRBD2 aligns across 9 bases. Trimming at V came to 5 bases and at J to 5 bases, leaving 7 bases not matched to a gene. Germline V gives CDR1 MNHEY, CDR2 SMNVEV (reference sequence). The CDR3 extends over 15 amino acids. CDR3 loop: CASSPQAGGNNEQFF. The CDR3 region has the DNA TGTGCCAGCAGTCCCCAAGCGGGAGGCAACAATGAGCAGTTCTTC.

This CDR3 is CASSLGGDGYTF. For the CDR3, the DNA is TGTGCCAGCAGCTTAGGCGGGGATGGCTACACCTTC. This chain joins TRBV7-9 and TRBJ1-2; D is ambiguous. V lost 1 base, J lost 6 bases, and 6 bases lay in between. CDR1 SEHNR and CDR2 FQNEAQ come from the germline V gene (reference sequence). The CDR3 covers 12 residues.

The table lists this clonotype with many counts. The gene calls are TRBV12-3 or TRBV12-4 and TRBJ1-1; 7 bases align to TRBD1. CDR3 length: 16 residues. With 6 bases clipped from V and 4 bases from J, the junction kept 14 bases outside the gene matches. Here the CDR3 DNA reads TGTGCCAGCAGAACCAACCGACAGGGAAGGAGCACTGAAGCTTTCTTT. It encodes CASRTNRQGRSTEAFF.

This CDR3 reads CASSGIQRGNYGYTF. The CDR3 coding sequence is TGTGCCAGCAGTGGGATACAGCGGGGGAACTATGGCTACACCTTC. The chain links TRBV27 to TRBJ1-2, with D maybe TRBD1 (5 bases). Germline CDR1 and CDR2: MNHEY and SMNVEV (reference sequence). This CDR3 region has 15 residues. V was cut by 5 bases and J by 2 bases, with 15 bases left in between.

The V call is TRBV19, the J call TRBJ1-5; D gene unclear. The CDR3 consists of 10 residues. Germline values: CDR1 LNHDA, CDR2 SQIVND (reference sequence). V was trimmed by 4 bases and J by 11 bases, leaving 6 bases between them. CDR3 in DNA: TGTGCCAGTAGTACTAGCTCCCAGCATTTT. Translating gives CASSTSSQHF. Full variable domain (rest looked up from reference TRBV19 and TRBJ1-5): DGGITQSPKYLFRKEGQNVTLSCEQNLNHDAMYWYRQDPGQGLRLIYYSQIVNDFQKGDIAEGYSVSREKKESFPLTVTSAQKNPTAFYLCASSTSSQHFGDGTRLSIL.

The sample holds many counts of this clonotype. The genes are TRBV7-8 and TRBJ2-3, with no clear D. The germline CDR1 and CDR2 sequences are SGHVS and FQNEAQ. This CDR3 region has 14 residues. Trimming took off 0 bases at V and 1 base at J, with 5 bases between the two ends. The CDR3 spells CASSLAGRTDTQYF. The CDR3 nucleotides read TGTGCCAGCAGCTTAGCGGGCCGCACAGATACGCAGTATTTT.

The rearrangement joins TRBV29-1 to TRBJ2-3, with a tentative D call TRBD1 (7 bases). V was trimmed by 0 bases and J by 6 bases, leaving 13 bases between them. CDR1 SQVTM and CDR2 ANQGSEA come from the germline V gene. There are 14 residues in the CDR3. DNA of the CDR3: TGCAGCGTTGAAGATGGAGGGGGCGATGATACGCAGTATTTT. Protein product: CSVEDGGGDDTQYF.

This clonotype appeared once. The gene calls are TRBV20-1 and TRBJ1-3; D remains ambiguous. CDR3 size: 14 residues. CDR1 DFQATT and CDR2 SNEGSKA come from the germline V gene (reference sequence). V gave up 1 base and J gave up 0 bases, with 7 bases separating them. The CDR3 loop reads CSARVDGSGNTIYF. For the CDR3, the DNA is TGCAGTGCTAGAGTAGACGGCTCTGGAAACACCATATATTTT.

This clonotype was seen a handful of times. The V call is TRBV27, the J call TRBJ1-2, with 10 positions matching TRBD1. The CDR3 totals 14 residues. Germline CDR1 is MNHEY and CDR2 is SMNVEV (reference sequence). The J segment lost 8 bases and the V segment lost 8 bases, leaving 11 bases of the junction unmatched. This CDR3 reads CASARTGGVRGYTF. The CDR3 DNA sequence: TGTGCCAGCGCCCGGACAGGGGGTGTGAGGGGCTACACCTTC.

This rearrangement joins TRBV29-1 to TRBJ1-4; D remains ambiguous. The CDR3 has 14 amino acids. Trimming removed 4 bases at V and 2 bases at J, with 11 bases between. The germline gives CDR1 SQVTM, CDR2 ANQGSEA. The CDR3 loop reads CSVVDGVTNEKLFF. In nucleotides, the CDR3 is TGCAGCGTTGTAGACGGGGTGACTAATGAAAAACTGTTTTTT.

The V gene is TRBV27, the J gene TRBJ1-5; the match to TRBD1 covers 9 bases. The J segment lost 4 bases and the V segment lost 6 bases, leaving 4 bases of the junction unmatched. CDR1 MNHEY and CDR2 SMNVEV come from the germline V gene (reference sequence). This CDR3 region has 14 residues. In DNA, the CDR3 is TGTGCCAGCAGGAGGACAGGGGCAAATCAGCCCCAGCATTTT. Translated, it gives CASRRTGANQPQHF.

The V call is TRBV6-6, the J call TRBJ2-1; D could derive from TRBD1 or TRBD2 (5 bases each). The CDR3 consists of 17 residues. The germline V and J ends were trimmed by 4 bases and 1 base, with 17 bases remaining between them. Germline V CDR1 and CDR2: MNHNY, SVGAGI (reference sequence). CDR3 DNA: TGTGCCAGCAGTTTGGGGGTCGCCGGGATTTCCTACAATGAGCAGTTCTTC. Residues: CASSLGVAGISYNEQFF.

This clonotype was counted a few times. The chain carries TRBV4-1 and TRBJ1-3, with 8 bases fitting TRBD1. V shed 4 bases, J shed 7 bases, and the junction held 12 bases outside the gene matches. CDR1 MGHRA and CDR2 YSYEKL come from the germline V gene. The CDR3 spans 16 residues. The DNA for the CDR3 is TGCGCCAGCAGCCGCGAGGACAGGGCCGGTAGTAACACCATATATTTT. It translates to CASSREDRAGSNTIYF.

The sample holds a few counts of this clonotype. V gene TRBV24-1 combines with J gene TRBJ2-5, with TRBD2 identical over 12 bases. The V and J ends lost 9 bases and 2 bases, in that order; junction bases with no gene match: 0. CDR3 length: 13 amino acids. Germline V lookup: CDR1 KGHDR, CDR2 SFDVKD. This CDR3 is CATGLAGQETQYF. The CDR3 DNA sequence: TGTGCCACCGGACTAGCGGGACAAGAGACCCAGTACTTC.

In this sample, this clonotype turned up a few times. The V call is TRBV29-1, the J call TRBJ1-2, with D perhaps matching TRBD1 (5 bases). CDR3 length: 12 amino acids. Germline V CDR1 and CDR2: SQVTM, ANQGSEA. V lost 4 bases and J 6 bases, leaving 12 bases between the germline ends. The CDR3 sequence: CSVGPRGDGYTF. CDR3 DNA sequence: TGCAGCGTTGGACCAAGGGGCGATGGCTACACCTTC. Together with reference TRBV29-1 and TRBJ1-2, the CDR3 gives the full variable domain: SAVISQKPSRDICQRGTSLTIQCQVDSQVTMMFWYRQQPGQSLTLIATANQGSEATYESGFVIDKFPISRPNLTFSTLTVSNMSPEDSSIYLCSVGPRGDGYTFGSGTRLTVV.

This sequence joins TRBV20-1 and TRBJ2-3; 10 nucleotides agree with TRBD2. Germline V gene sequence: CDR1 DFQATT, CDR2 SNEGSKA (reference sequence). This CDR3 comprises 14 residues. The CDR3 DNA reads TGCAGCGCAAGGACTAGCGGAACCACAGATACGCAGTATTTT. As protein: CSARTSGTTDTQYF.

A few counts support this clonotype. The V gene is TRBV20-1, the J gene TRBJ2-2; the D gene could be TRBD1 or TRBD2 (6 bases each). The CDR3 is made up of 16 amino acids. The V end lost 6 bases, the J end lost 5 bases, and 22 bases lay between the germline ends. The germline V gene encodes CDR1 DFQATT and CDR2 SNEGSKA (reference sequence). The CDR3 coding sequence is TGCAGTGCCGAGGGGGGACACCTTAGGGGGACCGGGGAGCTGTTTTTT. Translation gives CSAEGGHLRGTGELFF.

This clonotype was counted between two and nine times. The rearrangement links TRBV12-3 or TRBV12-4 to TRBJ2-5; no reliable D call. The V end lost 2 bases, the J end lost 4 bases, and 11 bases lay between the germline ends. The CDR3 runs to 14 residues. The CDR3 bases are TGTGCCAGCAGTTTACCGGGCCGGGTAGAGACCCAGTACTTC. It specifies CASSLPGRVETQYF.

This chain links TRBV4-2 with TRBJ1-5; 7 positions agree with TRBD1. With V trimmed by 4 bases and J by 2 bases, 5 bases remained unmatched. Germline assignment: CDR1 LGHNA and CDR2 YNFKEQ. The CDR3 totals 15 residues. The CDR3 region is CASSRDSNGNQPQHF. The CDR3 coding sequence is TGTGCCAGCAGCCGGGACAGTAACGGCAATCAGCCCCAGCATTTT.

This clonotype has a handful of counts. CDR3 in DNA: TGCAGTGCTGGAAGAGTCCCGGGACAGGGGGCTCCTGAGCAGTTCTTC. Translated, it gives CSAGRVPGQGAPEQFF. The V call is TRBV20-1, the J call TRBJ2-1; TRBD1 matches at 12 bases. The length of the CDR3 is 16 residues. The junction had 14 bases not matched to a gene; V was cut back by 5 bases and J by 9 bases. Germline-derived CDR1 and CDR2 are DFQATT and SNEGSKA (reference sequence).

This clonotype was recorded many times. The chain carries TRBV7-8 and TRBJ1-4; D not resolved. The CDR3 has 15 amino acids. Germline V gene lookup returns CDR1 SGHVS and CDR2 FQNEAQ. V was cut by 6 bases and J by 5 bases, with 16 bases left in between. The CDR3 sequence is CASRLLRVQNEKLFF. CDR3 sequence (DNA): TGTGCCAGCAGGCTACTTCGGGTCCAGAATGAAAAACTGTTTTTT.

This clonotype was picked up one time. V gene TRBV4-2 combines with J gene TRBJ2-2; maybe TRBD1 (6 bases). V was shortened by 0 bases and J by 6 bases, with 11 bases between the two germline ends. Germline-derived CDR1 and CDR2 are LGHNA and YNFKEQ. The CDR3 runs to 15 residues. CDR3 region: CASSQDAGAPGELFF. Here the CDR3 DNA reads TGTGCCAGCAGCCAAGATGCAGGGGCCCCCGGGGAGCTGTTTTTT.

This chain connects TRBV15 to TRBJ2-5; 7 bases fit TRBD1. CDR1 is LNHNV, CDR2 YYDKDF, per germline (reference sequence). The CDR3 length is 15 residues. V trimming: 6 bases; J trimming: 1 base; junction bases outside the gene matches: 8. For the CDR3, the DNA is TGTGCCACCAGTCGGACAGGAGATATCCAAGAGACCCAGTACTTC. This sequence encodes CATSRTGDIQETQYF.